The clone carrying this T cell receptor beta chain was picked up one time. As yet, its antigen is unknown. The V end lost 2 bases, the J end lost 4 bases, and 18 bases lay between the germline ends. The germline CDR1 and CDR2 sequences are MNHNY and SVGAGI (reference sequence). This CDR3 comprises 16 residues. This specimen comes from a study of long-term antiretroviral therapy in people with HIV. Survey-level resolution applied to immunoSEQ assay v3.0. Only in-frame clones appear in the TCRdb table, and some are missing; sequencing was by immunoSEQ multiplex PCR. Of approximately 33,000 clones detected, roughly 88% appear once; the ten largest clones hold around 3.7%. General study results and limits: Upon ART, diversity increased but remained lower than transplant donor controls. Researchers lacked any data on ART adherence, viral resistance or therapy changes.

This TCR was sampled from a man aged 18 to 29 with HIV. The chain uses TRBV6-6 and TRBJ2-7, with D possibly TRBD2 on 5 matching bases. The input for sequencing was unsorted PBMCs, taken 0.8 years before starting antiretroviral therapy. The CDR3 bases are TGTGCCAGCAGTTACCGCGCCGGGTCCGGGGTTTACGAGCAGTACTTC. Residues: CASSYRAGSGVYEQYF.